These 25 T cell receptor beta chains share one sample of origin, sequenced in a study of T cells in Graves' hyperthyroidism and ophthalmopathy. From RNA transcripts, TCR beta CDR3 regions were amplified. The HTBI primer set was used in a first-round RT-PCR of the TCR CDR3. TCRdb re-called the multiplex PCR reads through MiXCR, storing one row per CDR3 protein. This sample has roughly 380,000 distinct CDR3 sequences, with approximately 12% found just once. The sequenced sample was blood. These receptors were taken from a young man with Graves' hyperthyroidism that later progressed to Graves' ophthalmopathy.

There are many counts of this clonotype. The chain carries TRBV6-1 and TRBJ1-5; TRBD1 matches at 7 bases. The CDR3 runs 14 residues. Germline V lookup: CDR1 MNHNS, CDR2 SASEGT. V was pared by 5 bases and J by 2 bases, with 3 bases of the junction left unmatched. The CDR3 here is CASSITGGNQPQHF. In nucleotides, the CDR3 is TGTGCCAGCAGTATAACAGGGGGCAATCAGCCCCAGCATTTT.

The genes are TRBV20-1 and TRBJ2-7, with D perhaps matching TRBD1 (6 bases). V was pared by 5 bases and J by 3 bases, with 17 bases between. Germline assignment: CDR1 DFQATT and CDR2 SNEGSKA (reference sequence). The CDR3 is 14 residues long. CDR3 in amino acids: CSAYWAGTNYEQYF. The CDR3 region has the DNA TGCAGTGCTTACTGGGCAGGGACAAACTACGAGCAGTACTTC.

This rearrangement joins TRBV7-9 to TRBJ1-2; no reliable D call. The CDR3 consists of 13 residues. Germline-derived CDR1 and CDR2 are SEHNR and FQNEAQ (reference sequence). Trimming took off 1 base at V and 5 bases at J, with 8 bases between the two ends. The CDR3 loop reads CASSLGAFYGYTF. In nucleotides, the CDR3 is TGTGCCAGCAGCTTAGGGGCTTTTTATGGCTACACCTTC.

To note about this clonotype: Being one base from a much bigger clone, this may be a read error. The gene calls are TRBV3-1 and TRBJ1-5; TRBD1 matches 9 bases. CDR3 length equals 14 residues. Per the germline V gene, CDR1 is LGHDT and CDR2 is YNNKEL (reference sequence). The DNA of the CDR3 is TGTGCCAGCAGCCCTCGGACAGGGGAGCAGCCCGAGCATTTT. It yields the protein CASSPRTGEQPEHF.

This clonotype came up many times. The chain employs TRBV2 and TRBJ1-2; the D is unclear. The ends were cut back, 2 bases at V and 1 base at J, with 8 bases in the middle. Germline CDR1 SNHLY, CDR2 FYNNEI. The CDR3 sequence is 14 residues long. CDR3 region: CASSERVLNYGYTF. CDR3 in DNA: TGTGCCAGCAGTGAAAGAGTCCTTAACTATGGCTACACCTTC.

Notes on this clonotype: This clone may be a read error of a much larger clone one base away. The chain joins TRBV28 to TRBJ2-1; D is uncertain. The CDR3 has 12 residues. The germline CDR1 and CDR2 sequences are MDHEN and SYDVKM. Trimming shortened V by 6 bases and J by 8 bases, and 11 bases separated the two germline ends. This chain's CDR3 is CASSPVSDEQFF. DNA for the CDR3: TGTGCCAGCAGCCCCGTGTCCGATGAGCAGTTCTTC.

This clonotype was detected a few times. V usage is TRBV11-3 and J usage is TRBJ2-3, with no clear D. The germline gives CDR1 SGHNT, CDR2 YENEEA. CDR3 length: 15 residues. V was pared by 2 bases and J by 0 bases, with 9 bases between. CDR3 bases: TGTGCCAGCAGCTTATCCAGCGAGAGCACAGATACGCAGTATTTT. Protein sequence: CASSLSSESTDTQYF.

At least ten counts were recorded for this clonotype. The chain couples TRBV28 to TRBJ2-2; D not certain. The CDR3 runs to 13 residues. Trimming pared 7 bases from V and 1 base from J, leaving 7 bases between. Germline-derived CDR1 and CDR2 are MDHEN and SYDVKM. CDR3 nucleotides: TGTGCCAGCAAACAAGGGAACACCGGGGAGCTGTTTTTT. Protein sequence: CASKQGNTGELFF.

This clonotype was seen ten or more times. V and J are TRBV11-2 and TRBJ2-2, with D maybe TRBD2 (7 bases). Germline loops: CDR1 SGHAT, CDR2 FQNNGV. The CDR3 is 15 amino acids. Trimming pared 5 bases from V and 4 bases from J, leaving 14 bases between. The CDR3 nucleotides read TGTGCCAGCAGCCCCCTACGGGGGGCCACCGGGGAGCTGTTTTTT. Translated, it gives CASSPLRGATGELFF.

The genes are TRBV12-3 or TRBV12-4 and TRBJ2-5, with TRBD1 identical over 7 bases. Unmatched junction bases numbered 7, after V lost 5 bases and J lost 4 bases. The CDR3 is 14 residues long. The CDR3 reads CASSPPWTGETQYF. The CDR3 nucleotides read TGTGCCAGCAGTCCCCCGTGGACAGGAGAGACCCAGTACTTC.

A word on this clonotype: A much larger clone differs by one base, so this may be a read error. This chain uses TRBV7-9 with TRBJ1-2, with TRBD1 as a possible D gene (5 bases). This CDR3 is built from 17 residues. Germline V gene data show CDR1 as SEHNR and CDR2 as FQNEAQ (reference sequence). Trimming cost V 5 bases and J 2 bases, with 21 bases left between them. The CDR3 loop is CASSSMGLGTQNYGYTF. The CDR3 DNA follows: TGTGCCAGCAGCAGTATGGGTCTAGGGACCCAAAACTATGGCTACACCTTC. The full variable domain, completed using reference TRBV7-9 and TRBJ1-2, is DTGVSQNPRHKITKRGQNVTFRCDPISEHNRLYWYRQTLGQGPEFLTYFQNEAQLEKSRLLSDRFSAERPKGSFSTLEIQRTEQGDSAMYLCASSSMGLGTQNYGYTFGSGTRLTVV.

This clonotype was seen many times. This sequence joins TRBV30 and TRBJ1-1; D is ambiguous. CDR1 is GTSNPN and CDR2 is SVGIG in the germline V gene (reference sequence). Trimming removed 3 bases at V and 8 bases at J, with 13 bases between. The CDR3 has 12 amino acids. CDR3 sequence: CAWRRGAQEAFF. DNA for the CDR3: TGTGCCTGGAGACGAGGCGCCCAAGAAGCTTTCTTT.

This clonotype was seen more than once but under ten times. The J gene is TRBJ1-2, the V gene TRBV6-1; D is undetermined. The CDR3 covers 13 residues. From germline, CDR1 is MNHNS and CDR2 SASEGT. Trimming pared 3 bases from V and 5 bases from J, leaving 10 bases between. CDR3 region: CASSEGTLYGYTF. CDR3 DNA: TGTGCCAGCAGTGAGGGCACGCTGTATGGCTACACCTTC.

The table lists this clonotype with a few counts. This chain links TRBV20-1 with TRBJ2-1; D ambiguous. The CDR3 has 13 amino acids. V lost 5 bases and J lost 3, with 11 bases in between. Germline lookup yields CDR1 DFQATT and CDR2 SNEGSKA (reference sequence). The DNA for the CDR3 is TGCAGTGCTCCCTCTGTAAACTACAATGAGCAGTTCTTC. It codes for CSAPSVNYNEQFF.

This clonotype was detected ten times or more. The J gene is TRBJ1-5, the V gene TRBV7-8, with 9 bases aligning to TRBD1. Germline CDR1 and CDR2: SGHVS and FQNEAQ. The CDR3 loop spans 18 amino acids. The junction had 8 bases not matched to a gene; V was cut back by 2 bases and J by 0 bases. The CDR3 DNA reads TGTGCCAGCAGCTTATCTGAGACAGGGGGATATAGCAATCAGCCCCAGCATTTT. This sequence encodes CASSLSETGGYSNQPQHF. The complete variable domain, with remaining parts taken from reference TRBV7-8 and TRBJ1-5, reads GAGVSQSPRYKVAKRGQDVALRCDPISGHVSLFWYQQALGQGPEFLTYFQNEAQLDKSGLPSDRFFAERPEGSVSTLKIQRTQQEDSAVYLCASSLSETGGYSNQPQHFGDGTRLSIL.

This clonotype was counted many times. The CDR3 loop is CASSEQDGPYGYTF. Written as DNA, the CDR3 is TGTGCCAGCAGTGAACAGGACGGTCCCTATGGCTACACCTTC. The V gene is TRBV2, the J gene TRBJ1-2; D gene unclear. Germline V lookup: CDR1 SNHLY, CDR2 FYNNEI. This CDR3 is built from 14 residues. Trimming took off 2 bases at V and 4 bases at J, with 11 bases between the two ends.

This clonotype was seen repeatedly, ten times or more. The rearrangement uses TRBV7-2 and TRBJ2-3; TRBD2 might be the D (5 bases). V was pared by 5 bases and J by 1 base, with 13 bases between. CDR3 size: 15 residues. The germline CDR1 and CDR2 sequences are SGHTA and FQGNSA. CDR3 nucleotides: TGTGCCAGCAGCCCCCGGCAGCGGCGCACAGATACGCAGTATTTT. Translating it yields CASSPRQRRTDTQYF.

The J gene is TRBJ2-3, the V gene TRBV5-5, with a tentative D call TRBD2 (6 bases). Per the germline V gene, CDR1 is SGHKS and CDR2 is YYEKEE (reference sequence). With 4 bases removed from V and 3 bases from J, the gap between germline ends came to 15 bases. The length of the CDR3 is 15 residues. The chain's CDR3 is CASSPGLPRTDTQYF. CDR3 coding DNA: TGTGCCAGCAGCCCAGGACTACCTCGAACAGATACGCAGTATTTT. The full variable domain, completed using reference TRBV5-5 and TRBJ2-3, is DAGVTQSPTHLIKTRGQQVTLRCSPISGHKSVSWYQQVLGQGPQFIFQYYEKEERGRGNFPDRFSARQFPNYSSELNVNALLLGDSALYLCASSPGLPRTDTQYFGPGTRLTVL.

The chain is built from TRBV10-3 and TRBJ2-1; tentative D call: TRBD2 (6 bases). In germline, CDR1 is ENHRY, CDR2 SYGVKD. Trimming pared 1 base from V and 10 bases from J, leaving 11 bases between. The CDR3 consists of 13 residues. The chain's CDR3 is CAISELRDREQFF. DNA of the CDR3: TGTGCCATCAGTGAGTTGCGGGACCGGGAGCAGTTCTTC.

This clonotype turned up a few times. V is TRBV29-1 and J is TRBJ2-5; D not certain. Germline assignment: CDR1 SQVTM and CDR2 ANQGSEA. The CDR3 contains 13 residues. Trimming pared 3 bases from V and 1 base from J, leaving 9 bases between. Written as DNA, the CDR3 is TGCAGCGTTGAGGAACAGCTCCAAGAGACCCAGTACTTC. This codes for CSVEEQLQETQYF.

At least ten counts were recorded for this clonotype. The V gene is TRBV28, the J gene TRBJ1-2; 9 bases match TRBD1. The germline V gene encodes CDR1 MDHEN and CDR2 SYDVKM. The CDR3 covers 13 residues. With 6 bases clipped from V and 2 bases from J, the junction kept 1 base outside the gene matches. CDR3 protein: CASRGQGNYGYTF. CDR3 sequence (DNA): TGTGCCAGCAGAGGACAGGGGAACTATGGCTACACCTTC.

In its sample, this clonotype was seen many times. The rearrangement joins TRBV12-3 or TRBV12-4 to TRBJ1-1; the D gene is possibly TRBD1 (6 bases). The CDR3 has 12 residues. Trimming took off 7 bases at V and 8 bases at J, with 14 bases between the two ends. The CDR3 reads CASTMGGTEAFF. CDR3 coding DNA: TGTGCCAGCACCATGGGGGGCACCGAAGCTTTCTTT.

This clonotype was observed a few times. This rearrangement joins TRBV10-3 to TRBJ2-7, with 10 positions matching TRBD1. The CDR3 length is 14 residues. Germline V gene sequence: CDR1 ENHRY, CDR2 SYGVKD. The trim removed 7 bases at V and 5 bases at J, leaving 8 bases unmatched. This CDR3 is CAITGTGEYNEQYF. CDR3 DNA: TGTGCCATCACCGGGACAGGGGAATATAACGAGCAGTACTTC.

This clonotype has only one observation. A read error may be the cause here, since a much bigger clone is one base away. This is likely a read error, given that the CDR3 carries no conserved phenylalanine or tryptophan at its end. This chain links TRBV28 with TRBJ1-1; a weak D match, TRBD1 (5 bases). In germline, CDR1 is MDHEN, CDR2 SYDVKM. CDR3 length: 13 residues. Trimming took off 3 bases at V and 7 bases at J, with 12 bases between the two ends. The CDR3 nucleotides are TGTGCCAGCAGTTTCGGGGCTCTGGGTGAAGCTTTCCTT. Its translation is CASSFGALGEAFL.

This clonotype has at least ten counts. The CDR3 sequence is CASSQIPGLSTYEQYF. The CDR3 DNA sequence: TGTGCCAGCAGCCAGATCCCGGGACTTTCCACCTACGAGCAGTACTTC. The rearrangement links TRBV3-1 to TRBJ2-7, with D maybe TRBD2 (6 bases). This CDR3 is built from 16 residues. From germline, CDR1 is LGHDT and CDR2 YNNKEL (reference sequence). Trimming removed 3 bases at V and 2 bases at J, with 17 bases between.